Each of the 18 T cell receptor beta chains below was sequenced from the same sample in a study of blood T cell repertoires in COVID-19. The data were produced by immunoSEQ multiplex PCR, yet TCRdb's version contains in-frame clones alone and is incomplete. The sample contains fewer than 450,000 clones, roughly 84% of which appear only once. The sequencing sample was made of PBMCs or T cells enriched from blood (not recorded which). The receptor source for this set is a woman aged 25 to 39 who had recovered from COVID-19.

The chain uses TRBV2 and TRBJ2-1; 9 bases line up with TRBD1. Trimming took 6 bases from V and 8 from J; bases not matched to a gene: 8. CDR3 length: 14 amino acids. The germline V gene encodes CDR1 SNHLY and CDR2 FYNNEI. CDR3 sequence: CASRAGQGIDEQFF. CDR3 in DNA: TGTGCCAGCAGAGCGGGACAGGGTATCGATGAGCAGTTCTTC.

This rearrangement joins TRBV6-5 to TRBJ2-7; D remains unclear. This CDR3 region has 15 residues. The V end was cut by 4 bases, the J end by 4 bases, with 17 bases between. Germline CDR1 and CDR2: MNHEY and SVGAGI. The CDR3 coding sequence is TGTGCCAGCAGTTCTCCCCGGGTCCACGGGTACGAGCAGTACTTC. Protein: CASSSPRVHGYEQYF.

The J gene is TRBJ1-2, the V gene TRBV7-9, with 9 bases matching TRBD1. V gave up 5 bases and J gave up 4 bases; unmatched junction bases: 8. This CDR3 contains 15 residues. In germline, CDR1 is SEHNR, CDR2 FQNEAQ (reference sequence). CDR3 residues: CASSERDREAYGYTF. CDR3 nucleotides: TGTGCCAGCAGCGAACGGGACAGGGAGGCCTATGGCTACACCTTC.

The chain employs TRBV7-8 and TRBJ1-1; D might be TRBD1 (5 bases). The CDR3 extends over 14 amino acids. The germline gives CDR1 SGHVS, CDR2 FQNEAQ. V lost 6 bases and J lost 2, with 13 bases in between. The CDR3 region is CASSPTEVNTEAFF. As DNA, the CDR3 is TGTGCCAGCAGTCCGACAGAGGTAAACACTGAAGCTTTCTTT.

The chain employs TRBV9 and TRBJ1-3; D not resolved. From germline, CDR1 is SGDLS and CDR2 YYNGEE. V lost 4 bases and J 8 bases, leaving 7 bases between the germline ends. The CDR3 covers 11 residues. CDR3 protein: CASSNTDTIYF. The CDR3 DNA follows: TGTGCCAGCAGCAACACAGACACCATATATTTT.

This clone was found a few times. The rearrangement links TRBV7-9 to TRBJ1-1; D perhaps matches TRBD1 (5 bases). Trimming took off 3 bases at V and 0 bases at J, with 17 bases between the two ends. Per germline, CDR1 SEHNR and CDR2 FQNEAQ (reference sequence). This CDR3 has 17 residues. CDR3 in amino acids: CASSFGRERAMNTEAFF. CDR3 bases: TGTGCCAGCAGCTTCGGCAGGGAAAGGGCCATGAACACTGAAGCTTTCTTT.

The chain links TRBV5-1 to TRBJ1-1, with TRBD1 identical over 8 bases. V lost 0 bases and J lost 6; bases outside the gene matches: 7. The CDR3 is 15 amino acids. The germline CDR1 and CDR2 sequences are SGHRS and YFSETQ. The chain's CDR3 is CASSLEQGAYAEAFF. CDR3 nucleotide sequence: TGCGCCAGCAGCTTGGAGCAGGGGGCCTACGCTGAAGCTTTCTTT.

The chain joins TRBV5-1 to TRBJ2-7; 12 bases fit TRBD2. With 4 bases clipped from V and 2 bases from J, the junction kept 10 bases outside the gene matches. The CDR3 runs to 17 residues. The germline CDR1 and CDR2 sequences are SGHRS and YFSETQ. CDR3 coding DNA: TGCGCCAGCAGCCGCGGTCTAGCGGGGGGGCTCGCCTACGAGCAGTACTTC. This gives the protein CASSRGLAGGLAYEQYF.

This clone was picked up one time. The J gene is TRBJ2-7, the V gene TRBV15, with D maybe TRBD2 (5 bases). V was shortened by 3 bases and J by 3 bases, with 12 bases between the two germline ends. The CDR3 runs 14 residues. CDR1 and CDR2 from the germline V gene are LNHNV and YYDKDF (reference sequence). CDR3 loop: CATSSPMEVYEQYF. In DNA form, the CDR3 reads TGTGCCACCAGCAGCCCCATGGAGGTCTACGAGCAGTACTTC.

V is TRBV12-3 or TRBV12-4 and J is TRBJ1-1, with D hard to call. The CDR3 consists of 12 residues. V was shortened by 3 bases and J by 8 bases, with 10 bases between the two germline ends. This CDR3 reads CASSFSLNEAFF. Here the CDR3 DNA reads TGTGCCAGCAGTTTTTCTCTAAACGAAGCTTTCTTT.

This rearrangement joins TRBV14 to TRBJ1-1; tentative D call: TRBD1 (5 bases). The CDR3 is 15 residues long. The V gene lost 3 bases and the J gene lost 5 bases, with 16 bases spanning the gap. The V gene's germline CDR1 is SGHDN and CDR2 FVKESK. The CDR3 bases are TGTGCCAGCAGCCACCACTCGGGGGTTGGAACTGAAGCTTTCTTT. This encodes CASSHHSGVGTEAFF.

For the CDR3, the DNA is TGTGCCAGCAGAGAAGGGGTAGGAAACGGGGAGCTGTTTTTT. Amino acid sequence: CASREGVGNGELFF. This sequence joins TRBV3-1 (or the pseudogene TRBV3-2) and TRBJ2-2; D is possibly TRBD1 (5 bases). Germline CDR1 and CDR2: LGHDT and YNNKEL (reference sequence). The CDR3 consists of 14 residues. The V end was cut by 6 bases, the J end by 7 bases, with 15 bases between.

The chain employs TRBV19 and TRBJ1-1; D remains unclear. V lost 5 bases, J lost 4 bases, and 5 bases lay in between. The CDR3 is 11 residues long. Germline loops: CDR1 LNHDA, CDR2 SQIVND (reference sequence). CDR3 nucleotides: TGTGCCAGTAGTCTGTTCACTGAAGCTTTCTTT. Its protein product is CASSLFTEAFF.

The J gene is TRBJ1-4, the V gene TRBV5-1, with 7 bases lining up with TRBD1. The CDR3 runs 15 residues. The germline gives CDR1 SGHRS, CDR2 YFSETQ. J gave up 4 bases and V 4 bases, and 7 bases lay outside the gene matches. The CDR3 sequence: CASSPGAGGNEKLFF. In nucleotides, the CDR3 is TGCGCCAGCAGCCCCGGGGCAGGGGGTAATGAAAAACTGTTTTTT.

This clone was counted between two and nine times. V is TRBV27 and J is TRBJ2-7; 10 positions agree with TRBD2. Germline CDR1 is MNHEY and CDR2 is SMNVEV (reference sequence). There are 14 residues in the CDR3. Trimming cost V 6 bases and J 7 bases; bases outside gene matches: 9. CDR3 bases: TGTGCCAGCAGGAAAGCGGGGGGGCCATGGGAGCAGTACTTC. Encoded protein: CASRKAGGPWEQYF.

The chain employs TRBV19 and TRBJ2-2; a possible D gene is TRBD1 (6 bases). Trimming took 6 bases from V and 2 from J, leaving 13 bases between them. CDR3 length equals 15 residues. Germline V gene lookup returns CDR1 LNHDA and CDR2 SQIVND (reference sequence). The CDR3 is CASRPGTLNTGELFF. In nucleotides, the CDR3 is TGTGCCAGTAGGCCCGGGACATTAAACACCGGGGAGCTGTTTTTT. The complete variable domain, with remaining parts taken from reference TRBV19 and TRBJ2-2, reads DGGITQSPKYLFRKEGQNVTLSCEQNLNHDAMYWYRQDPGQGLRLIYYSQIVNDFQKGDIAEGYSVSREKKESFPLTVTSAQKNPTAFYLCASRPGTLNTGELFFGEGSRLTVL.

J is TRBJ2-4 and V is TRBV27; 12 bases agree with TRBD1. V shed 2 bases, J shed 0 bases, and the junction held 17 bases outside the gene matches. CDR3 length equals 22 residues. In germline, CDR1 is MNHEY, CDR2 SMNVEV (reference sequence). This chain's CDR3 is CASSLRGQGAIGGSIAKNIQYF. In DNA, the CDR3 is TGTGCCAGCAGTTTACGGGGACAGGGGGCGATCGGCGGTTCAATAGCCAAAAACATTCAGTACTTC.

The chain is built from TRBV5-6 and TRBJ2-3; TRBD2 aligns across 9 bases. From germline, CDR1 is SGHDT and CDR2 YYEEEE. The CDR3 consists of 17 residues. Germline trimming cut 3 bases from V and 2 bases from J; bases unmatched to any gene: 10. CDR3 region: CASSSEGLAGYTDTQYF. Here the CDR3 DNA reads TGTGCCAGCAGCTCCGAGGGGCTAGCGGGGTACACAGATACGCAGTATTTT.